The entry below describes one T cell receptor (beta chain). This record comes from a study of technical replicates of blood from a few donors. The assay was immunoSEQ multiplex PCR, and TCRdb's table has in-frame clones only and misses some. The repertoire includes almost 85,000 clones, around 97% of them detected once, and more than 0.15% sits in the top ten. This CDR3 has 11 amino acids. Germline V gene sequence: CDR1 SGHAT, CDR2 FQNNGV. V lost 3 bases, J lost 8 bases, and 4 bases lay in between. This TCR derives from a human donor in good health. Sequencing input: T cells isolated from PBMCs. The chain recombines TRBV11-2 with TRBJ2-2; D not resolved. Written as DNA, the CDR3 is TGTGCCAGCAGCTTGACAGGGGAGCTGTTTTTT. Amino acid sequence: CASSLTGELFF.